The following is a TCR beta chain sequence with its context. Its antigen is not identified. This record belongs to a study of OX40 agonist ivuxolimab in advanced cancers. Looking at the study overall: Each dose-escalation patient presented with hepatocellular carcinoma, melanoma, renal cell or head and neck cancer. Mean age approximately 59 years, range 23 to 79; 82.7% male.

Profiled with immunoSEQ multiplex PCR; TCRdb holds only in-frame clones, not every one. The data contain roughly 80,000 clones, 70% to 90% of them singletons. Trimming at V came to 4 bases and at J to 7 bases, leaving 4 bases not matched to a gene. The CDR3 consists of 14 residues. In germline, CDR1 is SGHTS, CDR2 YDEGEE. Study-wide results and limits: Relative to CD4+ cells, CD8+ T cells on average had more expanded clones. Also showing low normalized T-cell clonal expansion were some of the nonresponders.

The sequence came from an adult with an advanced solid tumor such as melanoma, head and neck, liver or kidney cancer. The rearrangement joins TRBV5-8 to TRBJ2-4, with TRBD1 identical over 11 bases. This sample comprised CD4+ or CD8+ T cells sorted from blood, obtained in a trial of the OX40 agonist ivuxolimab. The CDR3 DNA is TGTGCCAGCAGCCTCCGGGACAGGGGGAACATTCAGTACTTC. This encodes CASSLRDRGNIQYF.